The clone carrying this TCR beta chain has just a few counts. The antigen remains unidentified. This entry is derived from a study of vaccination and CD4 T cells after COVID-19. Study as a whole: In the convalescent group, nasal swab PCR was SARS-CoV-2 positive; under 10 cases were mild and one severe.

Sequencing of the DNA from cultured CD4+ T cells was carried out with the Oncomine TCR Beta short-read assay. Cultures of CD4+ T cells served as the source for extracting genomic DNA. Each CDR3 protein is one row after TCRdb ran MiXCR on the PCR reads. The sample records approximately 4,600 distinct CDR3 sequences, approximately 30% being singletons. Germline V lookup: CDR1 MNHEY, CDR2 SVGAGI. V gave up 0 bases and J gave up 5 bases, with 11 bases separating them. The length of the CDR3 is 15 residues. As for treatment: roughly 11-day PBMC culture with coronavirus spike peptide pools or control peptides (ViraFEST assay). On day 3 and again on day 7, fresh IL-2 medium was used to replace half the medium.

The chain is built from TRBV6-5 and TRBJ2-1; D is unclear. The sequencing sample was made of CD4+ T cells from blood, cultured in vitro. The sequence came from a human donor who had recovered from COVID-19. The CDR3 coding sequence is TGTGCCAGCAGTTACTCTGGTAGATCCAACAATGAGCAGTTCTTC. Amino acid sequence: CASSYSGRSNNEQFF.